This TCR beta chain was obtained from a study of blood T cell repertoires in COVID-19. Study details: PBMCs, B-cell-depleted T cells, or T cells provided the cDNA or gDNA that made up the material.

Sequencing was performed with immunoSEQ multiplex PCR; in TCRdb, only in-frame clones are kept and a portion is missing. The sample contains under 250,000 clones, approximately 84% of which appear only once. The V end was cut by 5 bases, the J end by 0 bases, with 11 bases between. This CDR3 spans 15 amino acids. The germline CDR1 and CDR2 sequences are LNHDA and SQIVND (reference sequence). The gene calls are TRBV19 and TRBJ1-5; D not certain. The receptor comes from a man aged 50 to 59 with acute or convalescent COVID-19. Source material: peripheral blood. The CDR3 bases are TGTGCCAGTAGTGCCTCCGCCAGTAGCAATCAGCCCCAGCATTTT. It specifies CASSASASSNQPQHF.